Below, 3 T cell receptor beta chains from the same sample are listed, as sequenced in a study of blood T cell repertoires in COVID-19. TCRdb's table, derived via immunoSEQ multiplex PCR, lists solely in-frame clones and lacks some. Among under 300,000 clones listed, around 87% were seen once. Sequenced input: peripheral blood. These receptors were obtained from a man in his sixties who had recovered from COVID-19.

The chain uses TRBV28 and TRBJ1-1; perhaps TRBD1 as D (5 bases). This CDR3 is 14 amino acids long. Germline loops: CDR1 MDHEN, CDR2 SYDVKM. Trimming shortened V by 8 bases and J by 6 bases, and 19 bases separated the two germline ends. CDR3 sequence (DNA): TGTGCCAGCTCGCTCACTCGGCAGGGCTCTGAAGCTTTCTTT. Amino acid sequence: CASSLTRQGSEAFF.

Concerning this clone itself: The sample has other DNA sequences that encode this CDR3 too. V is TRBV30 and J is TRBJ1-3, with D possibly matching TRBD1 (6 bases). The ends were cut back, 0 bases at V and 1 base at J, with 10 bases in the middle. The CDR3 contains 15 residues. Germline CDR1 GTSNPN, CDR2 SVGIG (reference sequence). CDR3: CAWSVTGFSGNTIYF. The CDR3 nucleotides read TGTGCCTGGAGTGTCACAGGGTTTTCTGGAAACACCATATATTTT.

J is TRBJ1-2 and V is TRBV7-6; D unclear. The CDR3 consists of 14 residues. From germline, CDR1 is SGHVS and CDR2 FNYEAQ. Trimming took 1 base from V and 2 from J, leaving 8 bases between them. CDR3 sequence (DNA): TGTGCCAGCAGCTTAGGTCACACCAACTATGGCTACACCTTC. This gives the protein CASSLGHTNYGYTF.